This record concerns one T cell receptor (beta chain) sequence. The antigen remains undetermined. This entry is derived from a study of T-cell memory formation after mild COVID-19. General study points: A subset of responding clones appeared in pre-infection memory, suggesting cross-reactive memory joined.

The CDR3 length is 13 residues. The germline gives CDR1 MGHRA, CDR2 YSYEKL. V dropped 5 bases and J dropped 7; count of bases not matched to a gene: 3. Libraries for TCRalpha and TCRbeta carried sample barcodes and unique molecular identifiers via 5'RACE. One entry per CDR3 protein results from TCRdb running MiXCR on the 5' RACE reads. The sample lists 150,000 to 200,000 distinct CDR3 sequences; roughly 23% were seen once. This clonotype was sampled from an adult woman who had mild COVID-19 (a few samples of this study predate the infection). Cell type and time point are not known. Sequencing used PBMCs or a T cell subset sorted from them (not recorded which). The chain uses TRBV4-1 and TRBJ2-1; 9 bases line up with TRBD1. CDR3 in DNA: TGCGCCAGCAGCGGGACAGGGTGGAATGAGCAGTTCTTC. Its translation is CASSGTGWNEQFF.